Given below is one TCR beta chain in context. This sample is part of a study of control samples from healthy donors and cancer patients. Sequenced by immunoSEQ multiplex PCR; TCRdb stores in-frame clones only, minus some. The sample holds around 110,000 clones, roughly 92% seen once. Germline CDR1 SGDLS, CDR2 YYNGEE. The CDR3 contains 13 residues. V shed 4 bases and J shed 0 bases, with 4 bases lying between them. The sample taken for sequencing was blood. This receptor was taken from a man aged 25 to 45 in good health. The chain has TRBV9 and TRBJ2-2; unclear D gene. The DNA of the CDR3 is TGTGCCAGCAGCTCATCGAACACCGGGGAGCTGTTTTTT. Protein product: CASSSSNTGELFF.